The rows below give T cell receptor beta chains drawn from one sample of a study of blood T cells in healthy people across ages. TCRdb re-analysed the 5' RACE reads in MiXCR, keeping a single row per CDR3 protein. The sample records hundreds of thousands of distinct CDR3 sequences, around 49% being singletons. Sample: blood. The receptor set was obtained from a woman aged 55-70 years in good health. Both conserved end residues are part of each CDR3. The D gene is left open where the match is weak. Size is stated for part of the rows, as once, few or many counts, or as a class when the clone is expanded.

CDR3: CASSPRLAGETQFF; DNA: TGTGCCAGCAGTCCTAGACTAGCGGGAGAGACCCAGTTCTTC; D: TRBD2; J: TRBJ2-1; size: .; V: TRBV27
CDR3: CSVDRDADTQYF; DNA: TGCAGCGTCGACAGGGACGCAGATACGCAGTATTTT; D: TRBD1; J: TRBJ2-3; size: few; V: TRBV29-1
CDR3: CASSADLQGTYEQYF; DNA: TGTGCCAGCAGCGCGGACTTACAGGGTACCTACGAGCAGTACTTC; D: .; J: TRBJ2-7; size: .; V: TRBV9
CDR3: CASSVATGNLAGPRDEQFF; DNA: TGTGCCAGCAGCGTAGCGACAGGGAACCTAGCGGGGCCCCGTGATGAGCAGTTCTTC; D: TRBD2; J: TRBJ2-1; size: .; V: TRBV9
CDR3: CSARPAGSQYYNEQFF; DNA: TGCAGTGCACGTCCAGCAGGTAGTCAATACTACAATGAGCAGTTCTTC; D: .; J: TRBJ2-1; size: .; V: TRBV20-1
CDR3: CASSQDIIAGELNYEQYF; DNA: TGCGCCAGCAGCCAAGATATAATAGCGGGAGAGCTAAACTACGAGCAGTACTTC; D: TRBD2; J: TRBJ2-7; size: .; V: TRBV4-3
CDR3: CASSQTSTGEQFF; DNA: TGTGCCAGCAGCCAGACGTCCACAGGGGAGCAGTTCTTC; D: .; J: TRBJ2-1; size: few; V: TRBV7-2
CDR3: CASSPLPRTQYF; DNA: TGTGCCAGCAGCCCACTACCCCGTACGCAGTATTTT; D: .; J: TRBJ2-3; size: .; V: TRBV7-2
CDR3: CASSPISLRSGANVLTF; DNA: TGTGCCAGCTCACCAATCAGTCTTCGCTCTGGGGCCAACGTCCTGACTTTC; D: .; J: TRBJ2-6; size: few; V: TRBV18
CDR3: CASSLSPLDEQYF; DNA: TGTGCCAGCAGCCTCAGCCCTCTGGACGAGCAGTACTTC; D: .; J: TRBJ2-7; size: once; V: TRBV6-1
CDR3: CAISSRGPTTLGDEQYF; DNA: TGTGCCATCAGCTCCCGTGGGCCAACCACCCTTGGTGACGAGCAGTACTTC; D: .; J: TRBJ2-7; size: few; V: TRBV10-3
CDR3: CASTVQGYQPQHF; DNA: TGTGCCAGCACTGTACAGGGGTATCAGCCCCAGCATTTT; D: TRBD1; J: TRBJ1-5; size: few; V: TRBV12-3/TRBV12-4
CDR3: CSARDPSGSYNEQFF; DNA: TGCAGTGCTAGAGACCCTAGCGGGAGCTACAATGAGCAGTTCTTC; D: TRBD2; J: TRBJ2-1; size: few; V: TRBV20-1
CDR3: CASSPRGGKAYEQYF; DNA: TGTGCCAGCAGCCCTCGGGGGGGAAAGGCCTACGAGCAGTACTTC; D: TRBD2; J: TRBJ2-7; size: .; V: TRBV12-3/TRBV12-4
CDR3: CASSARDGSGYTF; DNA: TGTGCCAGCAGCGCCCGAGATGGGAGTGGCTACACCTTC; D: .; J: TRBJ1-2; size: once; V: TRBV7-3
CDR3: CASSGGIGEMGETQYF; DNA: TGCGCCAGCAGCGGCGGAATCGGGGAGATGGGAGAGACCCAGTACTTC; D: .; J: TRBJ2-5; size: .; V: TRBV5-1
CDR3: CSADLGQYNEQFF; DNA: TGCAGTGCCGACCTCGGACAGTACAATGAGCAGTTCTTC; D: .; J: TRBJ2-1; size: .; V: TRBV20-1
CDR3: CASSFNEEGQPQHF; DNA: TGTGCCAGCAGTTTCAATGAGGAAGGTCAGCCCCAGCATTTT; D: .; J: TRBJ1-5; size: once; V: TRBV28
CDR3: CASSYSTRSFDIGDEQYF; DNA: TGTGCCAGCAGTTACTCTACCAGGAGCTTCGACATTGGCGACGAGCAGTACTTC; D: .; J: TRBJ2-7; size: few; V: TRBV6-2/TRBV6-3
CDR3: CASSEARYLSNQPQHF; DNA: TGTGCCAGCAGTGAAGCTCGGTACCTTAGCAATCAGCCCCAGCATTTT; D: .; J: TRBJ1-5; size: .; V: TRBV2
CDR3: CASTRTGQRHNNEQYF; DNA: TGTGCCAGCACCCGCACGGGCCAAAGACATAACAATGAGCAGTACTTC; D: .; J: TRBJ2-7; size: .; V: TRBV27
CDR3: CSVEMGDYGYTF; DNA: TGCAGCGTTGAAATGGGGGACTATGGCTACACCTTC; D: .; J: TRBJ1-2; size: .; V: TRBV29-1
CDR3: CASSFDSRRYEQYF; DNA: TGTGCCAGCAGCTTCGATTCGCGCCGCTACGAGCAGTACTTC; D: .; J: TRBJ2-7; size: once; V: TRBV6-2/TRBV6-3
CDR3: CASSFGGLAGGRDNEQFF; DNA: TGTGCCAGCAGCTTTGGGGGACTAGCGGGAGGGCGCGACAATGAGCAGTTCTTC; D: TRBD2; J: TRBJ2-1; size: .; V: TRBV5-5
CDR3: CSATLTGQETQYF; DNA: TGCAGTGCTACGTTGACAGGGCAAGAGACCCAGTACTTC; D: TRBD1; J: TRBJ2-5; size: few; V: TRBV20-1
CDR3: CSAEGTSETDTQYF; DNA: TGCAGTGCTGAAGGGACTAGCGAAACAGATACGCAGTATTTT; D: TRBD2; J: TRBJ2-3; size: many; V: TRBV20-1
CDR3: CASSAQNSGANVLTF; DNA: TGTGCCAGCAGCGCGCAAAACTCTGGGGCCAACGTCCTGACTTTC; D: .; J: TRBJ2-6; size: .; V: TRBV9
CDR3: CASSPSGLAYEQYF; DNA: TGTGCCAGCAGCCCTTCAGGCCTTGCCTACGAGCAGTACTTC; D: .; J: TRBJ2-7; size: few; V: TRBV12-3/TRBV12-4
CDR3: CSAEPNYGYTF; DNA: TGCAGCGCGGAACCTAACTATGGCTACACCTTC; D: .; J: TRBJ1-2; size: .; V: TRBV29-1
CDR3: CASSYPQESGANVLTF; DNA: TGTGCCAGCAGTTACCCGCAGGAGTCTGGGGCCAACGTCCTGACTTTC; D: .; J: TRBJ2-6; size: .; V: TRBV6-6